The present entry profiles one T cell receptor beta chain with its context. The data derive from a study of T cells in Graves' hyperthyroidism and ophthalmopathy. TCR beta CDR3 region amplification was performed from RNA transcripts. RT-PCR in the first round (using the HTBI primer set) targeted the TCR CDR3. TCRdb re-analysed the multiplex PCR reads in MiXCR, keeping a single row per CDR3 protein. The sample has about 480,000 distinct CDR3 sequences; about 20% are singletons. Germline CDR1 LGHNA, CDR2 YSLEER. Between the trimmed V and J ends, which lost 0 bases and 8 bases, there was a span of 18 bases. This CDR3 region has 16 residues. Orbital computed tomography and thyroid ultrasound, together with serum TRAb and thyroxine and clinical symptoms, were used for diagnoses.

This rearrangement joins TRBV4-3 to TRBJ2-3, with D uncertain. This sequence was found in a woman aged 70 to 79 with Graves' ophthalmopathy. The sample was blood. This CDR3 reads CASSQDRQVDSSTQYF. CDR3 nucleotide sequence: TGCGCCAGCAGCCAAGATCGCCAGGTAGATTCGAGTACGCAGTATTTT.